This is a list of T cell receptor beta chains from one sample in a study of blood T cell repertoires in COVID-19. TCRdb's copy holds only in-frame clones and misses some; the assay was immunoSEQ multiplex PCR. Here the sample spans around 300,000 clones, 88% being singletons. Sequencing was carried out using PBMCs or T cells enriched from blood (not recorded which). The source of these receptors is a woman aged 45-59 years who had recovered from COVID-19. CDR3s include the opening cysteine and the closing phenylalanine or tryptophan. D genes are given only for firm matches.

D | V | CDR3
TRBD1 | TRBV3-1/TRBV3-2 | CASSQVSGDRGAGYTF
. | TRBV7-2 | CASSLYRTGYNSPLHF
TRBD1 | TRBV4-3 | CASSQTGSSSTEAFF
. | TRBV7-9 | CASRPKAGPNTEAFF
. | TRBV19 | CASSINPGTTRTEAFF
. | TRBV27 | CASSLSGGNSYNEQFF
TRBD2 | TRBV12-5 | CASGLVLSGSTDTQYF
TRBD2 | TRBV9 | CASSLLAGGPSNEQFF
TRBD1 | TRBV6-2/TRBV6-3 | CASSTRQGQSNQPQHF
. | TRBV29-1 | CSVESQGGGYTF
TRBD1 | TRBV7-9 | CASSRDSSGNTIYF
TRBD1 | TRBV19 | CASRGTGAGTEAFF
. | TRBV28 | CASSPPGSAGNTIYF
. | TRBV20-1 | CSATDSSQSTDTQYF
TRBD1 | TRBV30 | CAWGYRDRGYQPQHF
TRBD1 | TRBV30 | CAWSTGQSYEQYF
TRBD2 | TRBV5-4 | CASSGGFSGSSYEQYF
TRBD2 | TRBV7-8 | CASSLVGGAGGVEQFF
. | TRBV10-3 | CAISGVSSYNEQFF
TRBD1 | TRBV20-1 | CSELDRETQYF
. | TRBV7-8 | CASTDFVGTGNTIYF
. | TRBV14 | CASSQDRLNSPLHF
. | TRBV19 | CASSRDINTEAFF
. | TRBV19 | CASSRRSLGQPQHF
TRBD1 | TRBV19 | CASRTGTAYNEQFF
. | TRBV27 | CASSLGLVHEQYF
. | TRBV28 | CASSLGGSGNTIYF
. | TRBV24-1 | CATSAGGEQYF
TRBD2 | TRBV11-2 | CASSRRERETDTQYF
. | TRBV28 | CASSFETTELFF
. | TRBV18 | CASSGGPRRHEQFF
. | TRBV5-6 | CASSQLAASTDTQYF
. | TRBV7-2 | CASSLVPGGSYEQYF
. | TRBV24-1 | CATSDESRELFF
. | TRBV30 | CAWKGTQWGKLFF
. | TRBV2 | CASDDSQETQYF
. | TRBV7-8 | CASSLTGNTEAFF
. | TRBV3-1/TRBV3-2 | CASSQESQGKGGYTF
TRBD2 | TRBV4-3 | CASSPGLARNEQFF
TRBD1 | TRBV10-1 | CASSHTSDRVYEQYF
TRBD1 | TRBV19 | CASSMGLGQGSYNEQFF
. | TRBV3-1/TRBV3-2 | CASSQAVRVEAFF
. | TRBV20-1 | CSASSRAGDEKLFF
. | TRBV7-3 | CASSPNGKGTEAFF
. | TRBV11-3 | CASSQRSGNTIYF
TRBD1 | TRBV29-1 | CSVAVGTGFGKLFF
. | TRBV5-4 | CASSLGLAIVETQYF
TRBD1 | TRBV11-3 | CASSPGTGGRGEQFF
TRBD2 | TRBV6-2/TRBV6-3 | CASSGSGTSGVGKTQYF
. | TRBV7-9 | CASSPYFPGNTSNYGYTF